The T cell receptor (beta chain) under discussion was sequenced for a study of blood T cell repertoires in COVID-19. Data came from immunoSEQ multiplex PCR; TCRdb stores just in-frame clones and leaves some out. In the table there are 70,000 or so clones, under 90% of which are singletons. The CDR3 is made up of 14 amino acids. The ends lost 3 bases at V and 7 bases at J; junction bases unmatched: 9. Germline CDR1 SGDLS, CDR2 YYNGEE. The chain carries TRBV9 and TRBJ1-2, with 7 bases matching TRBD1. The sequenced material came from peripheral blood. The origin of this receptor is an older man with active or convalescent COVID-19. CDR3 protein: CASSAGTARVGYTF. For the CDR3, the DNA is TGTGCCAGCAGCGCCGGGACAGCCCGGGTTGGCTACACCTTC.